The next 14 T cell receptor beta chains were all read from a single sample in a study of T cell responses to AZD1222 COVID-19 vaccine. The data were produced by immunoSEQ multiplex PCR, yet TCRdb's version contains in-frame clones alone and is incomplete. The sample lists tens of thousands of clones, around 84% occurring once. The material was peripheral blood, obtained on day 0 of AZD1222 vaccination. The receptor set was obtained from an adult in good health.

The genes are TRBV5-1 and TRBJ2-2; 11 bases map to TRBD2. The CDR3 spans 17 residues. Per the germline V gene, CDR1 is SGHRS and CDR2 is YFSETQ. V was pared by 3 bases and J by 1 base, with 5 bases of the junction left unmatched. The CDR3 spells CASSSSSGGRNTGELFF. Here the CDR3 DNA reads TGCGCCAGCAGCTCTTCTAGCGGGGGGCGGAACACCGGGGAGCTGTTTTTT.

V and J are TRBV2 and TRBJ2-3, with 9 bases that match TRBD2. The trim removed 3 bases at V and 4 bases at J, leaving 5 bases unmatched. The CDR3 consists of 15 residues. CDR1 SNHLY and CDR2 FYNNEI come from the germline V gene. In DNA form, the CDR3 reads TGTGCCAGCAGTGACCGCGGGAGGGCCCCAGATACGCAGTATTTT. Translating gives CASSDRGRAPDTQYF. Looking up the rest from reference TRBV2 and TRBJ2-3 gives the full variable domain: EPEVTQTPSHQVTQMGQEVILRCVPISNHLYFYWYRQILGQKVEFLVSFYNNEISEKSEIFDDQFSVERPDGSNFTLKIRSTKLEDSAMYFCASSDRGRAPDTQYFGPGTRLTVL.

This chain uses TRBV5-4 with TRBJ2-6; D tentatively fits TRBD1 or TRBD2 (5 bases each). CDR1 and CDR2 from the germline V gene are SGHNT and YYREEE (reference sequence). The germline V and J ends were trimmed by 0 bases and 4 bases, with 11 bases remaining between them. This CDR3 comprises 16 residues. The CDR3 DNA follows: TGTGCCAGCAGCTTGGATGTAGGGACGGGGGCCAACGTCCTGACTTTC. It encodes CASSLDVGTGANVLTF.

This clone was counted a single time. The gene calls are TRBV5-1 and TRBJ1-2; 11 bases map to TRBD1. This CDR3 has 13 residues. The V gene end was trimmed by 4 bases and the J gene end by 8 bases; junction bases not matched to a gene: 4. In germline, CDR1 is SGHRS, CDR2 YFSETQ. The CDR3 sequence is CASSPGQGGGYTF. Here the CDR3 DNA reads TGCGCCAGCAGCCCGGGACAGGGGGGCGGCTACACCTTC.

This rearrangement joins TRBV6-5 to TRBJ1-6; weak D call: TRBD1 (5 bases). Looked up from germline, CDR1 is MNHEY and CDR2 is SVGAGI. There are 14 residues in the CDR3. Trimming stripped 4 bases from V and 8 bases from J, with 12 bases between. CDR3 bases: TGTGCCAGCAGTTCGGCAGGGAACTATTCACCCCTCCACTTT. This translates into CASSSAGNYSPLHF.

The genes are TRBV6-1 and TRBJ1-5, with a weak D call TRBD1 (5 bases). Trimming pared 3 bases from V and 4 bases from J, leaving 13 bases between. Germline lookup yields CDR1 MNHNS and CDR2 SASEGT. The CDR3 spans 15 residues. Here the CDR3 DNA reads TGTGCCAGCAGTGATGTAGGACAAGGAAATCAGCCCCAGCATTTT. Translated, it gives CASSDVGQGNQPQHF.

The gene calls are TRBV4-1 and TRBJ1-3, with D maybe TRBD1 (6 bases). CDR1 MGHRA and CDR2 YSYEKL come from the germline V gene. The CDR3 length is 14 residues. Trimming removed 6 bases from V and 4 bases from J, with 13 bases in between. The CDR3 coding sequence is TGCGCCAGCAGTTCCGACAGGAGGGGAAACACCATATATTTT. Translating gives CASSSDRRGNTIYF.

The chain combines TRBV6-5 with TRBJ2-1; 9 positions agree with TRBD1. Germline CDR1 reads MNHEY; CDR2 reads SVGAGI. V trimming: 6 bases; J trimming: 8 bases; junction bases outside the gene matches: 5. CDR3 length equals 13 residues. CDR3 sequence: CASRMDRGDEQFF. In nucleotides, the CDR3 is TGTGCCAGCAGAATGGACAGGGGCGATGAGCAGTTCTTC.

This chain joins TRBV7-9 and TRBJ1-5; TRBD1 might be the D (6 bases). The CDR3 runs 15 residues. Germline loops: CDR1 SEHNR, CDR2 FQNEAQ (reference sequence). V was pared by 0 bases and J by 4 bases, with 10 bases between. CDR3 nucleotides: TGTGCCAGCAGCTTAGCGGACAGCAATAATCAGCCCCAGCATTTT. Protein: CASSLADSNNQPQHF.

The chain links TRBV5-1 to TRBJ2-2; D is perhaps TRBD1 (6 bases). V was shortened by 6 bases and J by 6 bases, with 18 bases between the two germline ends. Germline V gene sequence: CDR1 SGHRS, CDR2 YFSETQ. This CDR3 is 15 amino acids long. The CDR3 region is CASTLQGPGAGELFF. The CDR3, as DNA: TGCGCCAGCACTCTACAGGGCCCTGGGGCCGGGGAGCTGTTTTTT.

The chain carries TRBV4-1 and TRBJ1-2; D gene ambiguous. This CDR3 comprises 14 residues. V lost 2 bases to trimming and J lost 5 bases, with 12 bases between them. CDR1 is MGHRA and CDR2 is YSYEKL in the germline V gene. The CDR3 loop reads CASSQRVGIYGYTF. CDR3 in DNA: TGCGCCAGCAGCCAAAGAGTGGGTATTTATGGCTACACCTTC.

The chain has TRBV11-2 and TRBJ2-7; tentative D call: TRBD1 (6 bases). CDR3 length: 17 residues. The V end lost 1 base, the J end lost 3 bases, and 19 bases lay between the germline ends. Germline V gene sequence: CDR1 SGHAT, CDR2 FQNNGV. In DNA, the CDR3 is TGTGCCAGCAGCTTAGGAGGGATGGGGCAGGGGAACTACGAGCAGTACTTC. Amino acid sequence: CASSLGGMGQGNYEQYF. Together with reference TRBV11-2 and TRBJ2-7, the CDR3 gives the full variable domain: EAGVAQSPRYKIIEKRQSVAFWCNPISGHATLYWYQQILGQGPKLLIQFQNNGVVDDSQLPKDRFSAERLKGVDSTLKIQPAKLEDSAVYLCASSLGGMGQGNYEQYFGPGTRLTVT.

In its sample, this clone was seen a few times. The chain has TRBV5-1 and TRBJ2-7; D could derive from TRBD1 or TRBD2 (6 bases each). The length of the CDR3 is 13 residues. V lost 4 bases to trimming and J lost 7 bases, with 15 bases between them. Looked up from germline, CDR1 is SGHRS and CDR2 is YFSETQ. CDR3 in DNA: TGCGCCAGCAGCCTGAACGGGGGCTGGGAGCAGTACTTC. Translated, it gives CASSLNGGWEQYF.

This chain joins TRBV28 and TRBJ1-2; 7 bases fit TRBD1. This CDR3 contains 14 residues. Trimming cost V 6 bases and J 8 bases; bases outside gene matches: 12. The germline V gene encodes CDR1 MDHEN and CDR2 SYDVKM. Here the CDR3 reads CASRHPTGVEGYTF. CDR3 DNA sequence: TGTGCCAGCAGACACCCTACAGGGGTAGAGGGCTACACCTTC.